The 2 T cell receptor beta chains in this list originate from one sample, sequenced in a study of blood T cell repertoires in COVID-19. Clones were sequenced by immunoSEQ multiplex PCR, and TCRdb holds only the in-frame ones, with some missing. The table lists roughly 220,000 clones, around 87% of them singletons, with over 12% in the top ten. The sample comprised PBMCs or T cells enriched from blood (not recorded which). These receptors were taken from a man aged 30-40 years who had been exposed to COVID-19.

This chain joins TRBV5-5 and TRBJ2-7; D perhaps matches TRBD1 (5 bases). From germline, CDR1 is SGHKS and CDR2 YYEKEE (reference sequence). Trimming took 4 bases from V and 0 from J, leaving 11 bases between them. This CDR3 contains 14 residues. The CDR3 spells CASSPDTASYEQYF. DNA for the CDR3: TGTGCCAGCAGCCCGGACACTGCCTCCTACGAGCAGTACTTC.

The V call is TRBV19, the J call TRBJ1-2; no firm D call. Germline V gene data show CDR1 as LNHDA and CDR2 as SQIVND (reference sequence). There are 12 residues in the CDR3. Between the trimmed V and J ends, which lost 3 bases and 8 bases, there was a span of 10 bases. CDR3 nucleotide sequence: TGTGCCAGTAGTATGTTAGATCGGGGCTACACCTTC. Amino acids: CASSMLDRGYTF.